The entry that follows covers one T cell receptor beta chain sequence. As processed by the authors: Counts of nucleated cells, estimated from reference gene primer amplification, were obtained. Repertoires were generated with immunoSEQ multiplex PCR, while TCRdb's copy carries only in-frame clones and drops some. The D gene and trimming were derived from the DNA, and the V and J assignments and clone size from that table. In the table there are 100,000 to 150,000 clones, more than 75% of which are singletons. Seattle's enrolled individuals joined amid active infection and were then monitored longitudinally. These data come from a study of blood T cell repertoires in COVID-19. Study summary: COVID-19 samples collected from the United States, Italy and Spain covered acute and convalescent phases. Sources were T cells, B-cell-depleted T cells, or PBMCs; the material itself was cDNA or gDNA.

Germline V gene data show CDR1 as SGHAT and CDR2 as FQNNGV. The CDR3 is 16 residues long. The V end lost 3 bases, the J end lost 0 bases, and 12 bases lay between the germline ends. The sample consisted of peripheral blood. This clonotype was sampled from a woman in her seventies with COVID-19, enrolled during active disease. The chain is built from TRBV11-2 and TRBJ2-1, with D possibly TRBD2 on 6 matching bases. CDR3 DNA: TGTGCCAGCAGCTTCGCGCTAGCGAGCTCCTACAATGAGCAGTTCTTC. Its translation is CASSFALASSYNEQFF.